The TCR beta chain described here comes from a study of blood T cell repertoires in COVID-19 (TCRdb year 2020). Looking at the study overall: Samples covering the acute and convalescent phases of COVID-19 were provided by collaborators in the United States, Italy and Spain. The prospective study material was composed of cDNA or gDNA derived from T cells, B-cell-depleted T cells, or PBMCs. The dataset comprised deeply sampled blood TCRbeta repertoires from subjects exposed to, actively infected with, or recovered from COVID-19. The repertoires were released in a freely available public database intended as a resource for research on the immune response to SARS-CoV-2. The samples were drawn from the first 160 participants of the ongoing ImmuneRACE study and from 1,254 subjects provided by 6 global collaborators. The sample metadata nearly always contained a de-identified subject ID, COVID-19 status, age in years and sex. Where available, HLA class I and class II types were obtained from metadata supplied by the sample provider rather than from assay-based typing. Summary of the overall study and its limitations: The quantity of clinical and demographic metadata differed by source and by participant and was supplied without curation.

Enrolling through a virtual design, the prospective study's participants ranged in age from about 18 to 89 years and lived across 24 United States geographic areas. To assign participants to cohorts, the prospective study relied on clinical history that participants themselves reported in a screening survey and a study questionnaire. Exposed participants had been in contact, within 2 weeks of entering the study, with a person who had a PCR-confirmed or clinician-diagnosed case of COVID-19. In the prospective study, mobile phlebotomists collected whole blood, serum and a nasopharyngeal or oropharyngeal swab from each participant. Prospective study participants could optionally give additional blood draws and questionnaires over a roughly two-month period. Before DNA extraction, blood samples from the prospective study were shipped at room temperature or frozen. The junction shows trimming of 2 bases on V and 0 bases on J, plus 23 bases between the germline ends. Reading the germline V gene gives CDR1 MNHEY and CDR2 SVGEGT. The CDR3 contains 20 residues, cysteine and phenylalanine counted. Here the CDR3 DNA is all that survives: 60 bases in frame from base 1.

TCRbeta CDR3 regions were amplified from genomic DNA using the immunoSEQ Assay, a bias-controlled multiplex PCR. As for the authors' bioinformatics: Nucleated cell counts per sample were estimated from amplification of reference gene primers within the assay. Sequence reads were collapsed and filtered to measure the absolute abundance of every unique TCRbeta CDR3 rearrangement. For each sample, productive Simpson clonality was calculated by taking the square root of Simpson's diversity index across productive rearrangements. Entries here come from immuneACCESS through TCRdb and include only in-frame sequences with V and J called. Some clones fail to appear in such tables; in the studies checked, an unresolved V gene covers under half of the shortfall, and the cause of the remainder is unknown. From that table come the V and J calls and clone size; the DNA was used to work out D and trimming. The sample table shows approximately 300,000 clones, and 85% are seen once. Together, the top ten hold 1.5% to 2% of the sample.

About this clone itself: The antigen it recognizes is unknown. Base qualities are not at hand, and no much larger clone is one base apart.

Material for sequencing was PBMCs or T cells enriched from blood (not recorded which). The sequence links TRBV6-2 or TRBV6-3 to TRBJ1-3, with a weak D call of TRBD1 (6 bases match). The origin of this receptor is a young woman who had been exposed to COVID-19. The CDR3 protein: CASSYRQRTARLNSGNTIYF. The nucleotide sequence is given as TGTGCCAGCAGTTACCGCCAGAGGACAGCCCGCCTTAACTCTGGAAACACCATATATTTT.